This T cell receptor (beta chain) was observed in a study of blood T cell repertoires in COVID-19. TCRdb's copy holds only in-frame clones and misses some; the assay was immunoSEQ multiplex PCR. The data contain roughly 200,000 clones, roughly 88% of them singletons. Germline V CDR1 and CDR2: MGHDK, SYGVNS. Deletions cut 3 bases from V and 8 bases from J, with 10 bases between. This CDR3 comprises 13 residues. The V gene is TRBV25-1, the J gene TRBJ1-4; no clear D gene. Source material: PBMCs or T cells enriched from blood (not recorded which). The origin of this receptor is a woman between 25 and 40 years old who had recovered from COVID-19. DNA of the CDR3: TGTGCCAGCAGTGATAGAGGTTCGGAAAAACTGTTTTTT. It is translated as CASSDRGSEKLFF.